In this sample, the clone carrying this T cell receptor beta chain turned up once. In germline, CDR1 is SGDLS, CDR2 YYNGEE. This CDR3 has 15 residues. V dropped 0 bases and J dropped 4 bases, with 11 bases sitting between them. This specimen comes from a study of control samples from healthy donors and cancer patients. Profiling relied on immunoSEQ multiplex PCR, and the TCRdb table lists in-frame clones only, not all of them. The sample has 150,000 or so clones, around 90% seen once. This chain uses TRBV9 with TRBJ2-1, with D unresolved. The specimen sequenced was blood. This receptor was taken from a man in his forties or fifties in good health. The CDR3 sequence: CASSVGVNTYNEQFF. The CDR3 nucleotides are TGTGCCAGCAGCGTAGGGGTCAATACTTACAATGAGCAGTTCTTC.